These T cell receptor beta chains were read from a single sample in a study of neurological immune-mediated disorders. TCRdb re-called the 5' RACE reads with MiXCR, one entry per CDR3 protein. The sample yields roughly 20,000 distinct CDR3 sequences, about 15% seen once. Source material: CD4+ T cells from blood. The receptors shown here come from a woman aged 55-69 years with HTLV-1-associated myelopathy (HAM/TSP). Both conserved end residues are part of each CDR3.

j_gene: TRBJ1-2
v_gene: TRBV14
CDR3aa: CASSQDRGTGGYTF

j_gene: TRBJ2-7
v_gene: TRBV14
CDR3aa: CASSLSSGRREQYF

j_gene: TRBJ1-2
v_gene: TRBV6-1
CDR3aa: CASSAPGQAATRGYTF

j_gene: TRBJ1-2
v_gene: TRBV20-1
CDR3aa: CSPAWTGFYGYTF

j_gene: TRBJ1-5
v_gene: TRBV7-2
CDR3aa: CASSLFPTDQPQHF

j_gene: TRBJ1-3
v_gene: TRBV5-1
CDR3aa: CASSGTGGNTIYF

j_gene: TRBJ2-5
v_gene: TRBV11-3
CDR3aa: CASSLDSTDQETQYF

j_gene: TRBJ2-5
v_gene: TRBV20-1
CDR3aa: CSAISSQGAGETQYF

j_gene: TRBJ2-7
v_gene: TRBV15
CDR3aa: CATSPGTSTYEQYF

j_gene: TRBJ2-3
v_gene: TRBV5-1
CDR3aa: CASSLGTSGGLSDTQYF

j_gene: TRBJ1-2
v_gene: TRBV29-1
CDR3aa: CSGGQDIYGYTF

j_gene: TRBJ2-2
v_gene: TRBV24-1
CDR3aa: CASQGLRGGLDTGELFF

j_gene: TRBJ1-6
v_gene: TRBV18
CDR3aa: CASSPEYNSPLHF

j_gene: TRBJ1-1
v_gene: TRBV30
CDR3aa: CAWSRDTEAFF

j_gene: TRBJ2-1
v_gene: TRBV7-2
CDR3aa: CASSLGGGTDTQFF

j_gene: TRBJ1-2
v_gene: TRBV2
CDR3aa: CANSGRYYGYTF

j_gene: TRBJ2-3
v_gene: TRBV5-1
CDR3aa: CASSSARTANTDTQYF

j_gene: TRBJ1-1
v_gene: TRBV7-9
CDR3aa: CASSYTDRGPSSAFF

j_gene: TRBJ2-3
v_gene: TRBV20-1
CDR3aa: CSARGAGEAGGSTDTQYF

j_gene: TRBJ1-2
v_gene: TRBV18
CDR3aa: CASSPPLRTGGIDGGYTF

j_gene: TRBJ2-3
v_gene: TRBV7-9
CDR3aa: CASSLRTGGTSGTQYF

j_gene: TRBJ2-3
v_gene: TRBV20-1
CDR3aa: CSAIFDSGSTDTQYF

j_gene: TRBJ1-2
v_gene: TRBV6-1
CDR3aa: CASTHSGGAANYGYTF

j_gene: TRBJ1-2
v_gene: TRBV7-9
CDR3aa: CASSNNIIGYTF

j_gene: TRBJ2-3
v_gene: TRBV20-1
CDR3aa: CSASTGSLADTQYF

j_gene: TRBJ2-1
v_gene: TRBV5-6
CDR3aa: CASSWGGGAGNEQFF

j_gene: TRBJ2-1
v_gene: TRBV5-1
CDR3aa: CASSLYSGGSYNEQFF

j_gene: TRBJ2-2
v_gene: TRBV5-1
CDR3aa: CASSFTGTNTGELFF

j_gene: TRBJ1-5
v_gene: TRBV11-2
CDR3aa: CASSLDSPGAGNQPQHF